This TCR beta chain was found in a study of long-term antiretroviral therapy in people with HIV. On this clone: Its antigen remains unknown.

Assay version v3.0 of immunoSEQ was used, and it was run at survey level. Produced via immunoSEQ multiplex PCR; TCRdb's table is partial and in-frame only. The sample includes approximately 27,000 clones, more than 80% seen only once; the top ten take 4% to 4.5%. General observations from the study: Despite increasing after ART, diversity remained lower than that of transplant donor controls. Blood collection from about 2004 to 2018 possibly occurred under older ART regimens. Clones expanded before ART dominated the repertoire at all time points.

V shed 0 bases and J shed 3 bases, with 13 bases lying between them. CDR3 length: 15 amino acids. Germline V CDR1 and CDR2: SGHRS, YFSETQ. The J gene is TRBJ2-7, the V gene TRBV5-1; D is uncertain. Sequencing was performed on unsorted PBMCs, taken about 5.3 years after starting antiretroviral therapy. The TCR originated in a woman aged 40 to 50 with HIV. CDR3 region: CASSLAMDVDYEQYF. DNA for the CDR3: TGCGCCAGCAGCTTGGCGATGGACGTTGACTACGAGCAGTACTTC.